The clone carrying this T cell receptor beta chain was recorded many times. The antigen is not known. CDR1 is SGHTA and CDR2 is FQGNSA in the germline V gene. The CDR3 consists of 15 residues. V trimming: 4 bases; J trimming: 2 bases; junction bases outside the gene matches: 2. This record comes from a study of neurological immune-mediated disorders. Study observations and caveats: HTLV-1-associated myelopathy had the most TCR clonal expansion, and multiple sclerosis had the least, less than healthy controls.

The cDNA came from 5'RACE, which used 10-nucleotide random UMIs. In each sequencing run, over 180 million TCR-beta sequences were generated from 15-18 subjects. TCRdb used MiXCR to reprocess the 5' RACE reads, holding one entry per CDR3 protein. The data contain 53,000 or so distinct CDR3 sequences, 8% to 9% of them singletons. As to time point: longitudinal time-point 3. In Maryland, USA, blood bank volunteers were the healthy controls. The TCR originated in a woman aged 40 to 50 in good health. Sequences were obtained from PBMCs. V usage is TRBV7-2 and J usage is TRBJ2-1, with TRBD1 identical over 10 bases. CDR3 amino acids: CASSSDRGTYNEQFF. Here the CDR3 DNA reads TGTGCCAGCAGCTCGGACAGGGGGACCTACAATGAGCAGTTCTTC.